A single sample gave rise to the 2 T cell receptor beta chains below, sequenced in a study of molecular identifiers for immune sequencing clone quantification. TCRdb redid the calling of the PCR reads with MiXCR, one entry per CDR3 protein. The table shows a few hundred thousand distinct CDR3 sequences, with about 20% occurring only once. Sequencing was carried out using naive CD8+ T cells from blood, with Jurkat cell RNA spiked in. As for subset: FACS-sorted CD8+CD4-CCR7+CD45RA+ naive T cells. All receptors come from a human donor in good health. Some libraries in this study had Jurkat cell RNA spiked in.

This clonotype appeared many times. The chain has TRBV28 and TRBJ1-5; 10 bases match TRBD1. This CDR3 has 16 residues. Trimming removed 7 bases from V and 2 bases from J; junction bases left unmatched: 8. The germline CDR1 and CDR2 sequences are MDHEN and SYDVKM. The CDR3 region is CASTETGTGGNQPQHF. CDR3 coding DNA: TGTGCCAGCACGGAAACCGGGACAGGGGGCAATCAGCCCCAGCATTTT. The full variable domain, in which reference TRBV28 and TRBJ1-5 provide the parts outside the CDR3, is DVKVTQSSRYLVKRTGEKVFLECVQDMDHENMFWYRQDPGLGLRLIYFSYDVKMKEKGDIPEGYSVSREKKERFSLILESASTNQTSMYLCASTETGTGGNQPQHFGDGTRLSIL.

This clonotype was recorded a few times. In DNA, the CDR3 is TGCGCCAGCAGCCAAGATGGGCAGGTCCCCTACAATGAGCAGTTCTTC. Translation: CASSQDGQVPYNEQFF. This chain links TRBV4-3 with TRBJ2-1, with D uncertain. The CDR3 has 16 residues. V gave up 0 bases and J gave up 2 bases, with 11 bases separating them. In germline, CDR1 is LGHNA, CDR2 YSLEER.